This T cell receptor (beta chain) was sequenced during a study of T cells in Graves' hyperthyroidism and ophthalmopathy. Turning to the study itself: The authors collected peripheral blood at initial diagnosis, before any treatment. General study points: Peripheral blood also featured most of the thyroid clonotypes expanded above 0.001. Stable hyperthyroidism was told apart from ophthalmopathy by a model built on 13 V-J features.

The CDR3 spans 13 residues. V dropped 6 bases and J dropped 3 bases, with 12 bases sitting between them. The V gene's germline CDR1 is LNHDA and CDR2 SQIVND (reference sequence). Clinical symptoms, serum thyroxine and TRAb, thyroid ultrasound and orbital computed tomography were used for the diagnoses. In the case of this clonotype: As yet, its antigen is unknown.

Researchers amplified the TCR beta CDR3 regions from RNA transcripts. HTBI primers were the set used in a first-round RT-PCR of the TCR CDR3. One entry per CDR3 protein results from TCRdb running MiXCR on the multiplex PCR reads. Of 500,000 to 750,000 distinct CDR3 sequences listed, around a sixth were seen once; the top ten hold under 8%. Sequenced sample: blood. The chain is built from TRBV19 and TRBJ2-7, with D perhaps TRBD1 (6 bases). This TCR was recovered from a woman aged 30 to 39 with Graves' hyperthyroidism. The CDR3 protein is CASSLKQGYEQYF. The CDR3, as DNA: TGTGCCAGTAGCTTAAAACAGGGCTACGAGCAGTACTTC. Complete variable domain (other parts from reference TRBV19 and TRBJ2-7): DGGITQSPKYLFRKEGQNVTLSCEQNLNHDAMYWYRQDPGQGLRLIYYSQIVNDFQKGDIAEGYSVSREKKESFPLTVTSAQKNPTAFYLCASSLKQGYEQYFGPGTRLTVT.